Here is one TCR beta chain with its context. Assay runs were performed at deep level. Libraries were prepared by immunoSEQ multiplex PCR; TCRdb keeps only in-frame clonotypes and omits some of them. There are about 490,000 clones in the sample; 81% occur only once, and over 9.5% lies in the top ten. The CDR3 contains 14 residues. Germline assignment: CDR1 SNHLY and CDR2 FYNNEI. The V end lost 3 bases, the J end lost 1 base, and 8 bases lay between the germline ends. These data are taken from a study of shared clonotypes between healthy human individuals. This clonotype was sampled from a woman aged 40-49 years in good health. Some clones in this sample may be carry-over from other donors' samples. Input material: PBMCs. This chain links TRBV2 with TRBJ2-3, with D uncertain. The CDR3 nucleotides read TGTGCCAGCAGTGAGGGGTTGGGCACAGATACGCAGTATTTT. Translation gives CASSEGLGTDTQYF.